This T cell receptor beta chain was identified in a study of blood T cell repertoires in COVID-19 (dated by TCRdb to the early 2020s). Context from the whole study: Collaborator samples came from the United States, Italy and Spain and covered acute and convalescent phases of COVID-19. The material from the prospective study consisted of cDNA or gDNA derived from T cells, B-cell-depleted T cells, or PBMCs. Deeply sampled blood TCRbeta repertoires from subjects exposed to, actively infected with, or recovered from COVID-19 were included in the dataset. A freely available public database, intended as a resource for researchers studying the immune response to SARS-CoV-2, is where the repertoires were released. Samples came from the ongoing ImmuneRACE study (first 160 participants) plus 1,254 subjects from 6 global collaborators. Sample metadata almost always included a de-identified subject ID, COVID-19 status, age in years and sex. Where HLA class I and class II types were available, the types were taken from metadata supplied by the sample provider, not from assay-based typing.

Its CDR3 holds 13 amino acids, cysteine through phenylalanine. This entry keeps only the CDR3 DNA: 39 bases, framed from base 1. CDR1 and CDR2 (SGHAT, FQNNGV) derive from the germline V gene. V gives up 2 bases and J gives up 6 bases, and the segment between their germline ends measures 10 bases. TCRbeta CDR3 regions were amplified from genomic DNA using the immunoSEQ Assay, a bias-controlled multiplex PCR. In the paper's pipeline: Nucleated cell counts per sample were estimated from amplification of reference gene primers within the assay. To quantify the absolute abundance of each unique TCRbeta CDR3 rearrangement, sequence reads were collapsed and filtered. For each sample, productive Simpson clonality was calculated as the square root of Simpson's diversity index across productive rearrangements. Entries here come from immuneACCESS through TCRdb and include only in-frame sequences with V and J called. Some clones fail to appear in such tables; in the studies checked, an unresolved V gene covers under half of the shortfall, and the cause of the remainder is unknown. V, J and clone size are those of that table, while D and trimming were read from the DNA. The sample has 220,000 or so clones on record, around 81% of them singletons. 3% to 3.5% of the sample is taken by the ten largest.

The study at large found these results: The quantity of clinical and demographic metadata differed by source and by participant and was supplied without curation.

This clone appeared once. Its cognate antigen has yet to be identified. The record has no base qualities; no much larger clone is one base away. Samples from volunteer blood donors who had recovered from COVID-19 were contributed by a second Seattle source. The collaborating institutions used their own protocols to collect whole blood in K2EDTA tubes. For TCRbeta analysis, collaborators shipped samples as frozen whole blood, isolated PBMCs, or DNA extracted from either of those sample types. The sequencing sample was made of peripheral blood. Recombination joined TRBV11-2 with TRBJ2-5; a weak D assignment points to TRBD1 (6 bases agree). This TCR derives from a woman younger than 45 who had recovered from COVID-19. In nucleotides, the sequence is TGTGCCAGCAGCTTATATACAGGGAAGACCCAGTACTTC. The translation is CASSLYTGKTQYF.